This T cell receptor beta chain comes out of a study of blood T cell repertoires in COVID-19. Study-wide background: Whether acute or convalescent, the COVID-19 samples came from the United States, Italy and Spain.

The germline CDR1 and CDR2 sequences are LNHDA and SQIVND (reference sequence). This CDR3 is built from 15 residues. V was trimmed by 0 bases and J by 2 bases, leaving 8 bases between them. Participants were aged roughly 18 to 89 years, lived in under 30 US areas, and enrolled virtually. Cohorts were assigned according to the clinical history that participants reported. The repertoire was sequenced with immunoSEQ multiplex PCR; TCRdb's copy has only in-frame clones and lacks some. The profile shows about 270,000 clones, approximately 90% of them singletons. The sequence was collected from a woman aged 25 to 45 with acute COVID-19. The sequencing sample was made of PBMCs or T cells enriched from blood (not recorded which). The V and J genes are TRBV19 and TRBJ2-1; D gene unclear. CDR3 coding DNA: TGTGCCAGTAGTATAGATATCGGAGCCTACAATGAGCAGTTCTTC. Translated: CASSIDIGAYNEQFF. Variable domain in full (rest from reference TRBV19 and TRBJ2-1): DGGITQSPKYLFRKEGQNVTLSCEQNLNHDAMYWYRQDPGQGLRLIYYSQIVNDFQKGDIAEGYSVSREKKESFPLTVTSAQKNPTAFYLCASSIDIGAYNEQFFGPGTRLTVL.